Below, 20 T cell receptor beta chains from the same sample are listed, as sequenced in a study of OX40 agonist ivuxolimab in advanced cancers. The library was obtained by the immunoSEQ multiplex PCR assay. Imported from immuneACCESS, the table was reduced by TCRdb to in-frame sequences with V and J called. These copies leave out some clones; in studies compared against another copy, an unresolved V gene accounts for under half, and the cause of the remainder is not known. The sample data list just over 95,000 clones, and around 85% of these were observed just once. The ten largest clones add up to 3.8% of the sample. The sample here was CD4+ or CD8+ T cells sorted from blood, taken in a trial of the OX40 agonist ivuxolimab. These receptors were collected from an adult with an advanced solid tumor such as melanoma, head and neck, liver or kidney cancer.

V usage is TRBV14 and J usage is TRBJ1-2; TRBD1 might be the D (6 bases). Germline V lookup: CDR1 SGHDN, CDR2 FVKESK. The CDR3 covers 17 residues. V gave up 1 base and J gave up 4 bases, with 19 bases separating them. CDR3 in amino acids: CASSQGGQTYHLYGYTF. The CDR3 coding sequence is TGTGCCAGCAGCCAAGGGGGGCAGACCTATCACCTCTATGGCTACACCTTC.

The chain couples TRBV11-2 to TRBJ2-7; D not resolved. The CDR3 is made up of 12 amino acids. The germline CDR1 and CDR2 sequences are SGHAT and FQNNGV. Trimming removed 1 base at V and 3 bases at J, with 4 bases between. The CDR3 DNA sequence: TGTGCCAGCAGCTTAGTCGGCTACGAGCAGTACTTC. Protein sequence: CASSLVGYEQYF.

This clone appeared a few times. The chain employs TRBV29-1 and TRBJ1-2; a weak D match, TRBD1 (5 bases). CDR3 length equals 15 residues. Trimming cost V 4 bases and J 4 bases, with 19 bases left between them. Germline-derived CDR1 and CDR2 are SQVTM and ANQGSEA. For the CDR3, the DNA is TGCAGCGTTGCGGGGTTGGAGGGGCGGAGCTATGGCTACACCTTC. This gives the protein CSVAGLEGRSYGYTF.

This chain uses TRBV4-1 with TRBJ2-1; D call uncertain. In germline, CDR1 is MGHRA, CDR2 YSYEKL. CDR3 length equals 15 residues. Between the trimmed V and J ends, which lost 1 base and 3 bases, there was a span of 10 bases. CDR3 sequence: CASSQGFAGYNEQFF. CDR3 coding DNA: TGCGCCAGCAGCCAAGGGTTCGCTGGCTACAATGAGCAGTTCTTC.

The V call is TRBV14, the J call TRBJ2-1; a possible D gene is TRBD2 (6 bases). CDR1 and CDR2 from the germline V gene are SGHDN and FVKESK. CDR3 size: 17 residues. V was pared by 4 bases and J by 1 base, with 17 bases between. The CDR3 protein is CASSPSSSAGSYNEQFF. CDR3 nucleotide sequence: TGTGCCAGCAGCCCTTCCAGCTCGGCGGGATCCTACAATGAGCAGTTCTTC.

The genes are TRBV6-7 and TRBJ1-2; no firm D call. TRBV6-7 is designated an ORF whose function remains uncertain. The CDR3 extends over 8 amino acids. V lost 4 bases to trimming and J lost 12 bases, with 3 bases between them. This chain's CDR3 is CASSSNTF. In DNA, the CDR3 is TGTGCCAGCAGTTCGAACACCTTC.

DNA of the CDR3: TGTGCCAGCAGAAGGAGTAGGGAGACCCAGTACTTC. Translated, it gives CASRRSRETQYF. V and J are TRBV7-9 and TRBJ2-5; D is ambiguous. The CDR3 covers 12 residues. V was shortened by 6 bases and J by 5 bases, with 10 bases between the two germline ends. Germline CDR1 and CDR2: SEHNR and FQNEAQ (reference sequence). The full variable domain, completed using reference TRBV7-9 and TRBJ2-5, is DTGVSQNPRHKITKRGQNVTFRCDPISEHNRLYWYRQTLGQGPEFLTYFQNEAQLEKSRLLSDRFSAERPKGSFSTLEIQRTEQGDSAMYLCASRRSRETQYFGPGTRLLVL.

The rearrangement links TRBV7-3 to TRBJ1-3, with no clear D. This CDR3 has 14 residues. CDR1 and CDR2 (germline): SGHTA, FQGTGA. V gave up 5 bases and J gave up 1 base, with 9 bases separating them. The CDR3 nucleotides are TGTGCCAGCAGCCCCGGGTCTTCTGGAAACACCATATATTTT. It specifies CASSPGSSGNTIYF.

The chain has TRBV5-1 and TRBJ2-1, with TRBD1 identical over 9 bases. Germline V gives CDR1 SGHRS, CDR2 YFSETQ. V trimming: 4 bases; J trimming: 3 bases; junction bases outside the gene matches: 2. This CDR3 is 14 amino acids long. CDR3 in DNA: TGCGCCAGCAGCCAGGGACAGGGCTACAATGAGCAGTTCTTC. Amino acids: CASSQGQGYNEQFF.

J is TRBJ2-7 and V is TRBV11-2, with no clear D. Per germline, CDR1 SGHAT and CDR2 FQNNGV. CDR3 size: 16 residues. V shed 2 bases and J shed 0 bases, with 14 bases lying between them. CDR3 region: CASSLNPTPVSYEQYF. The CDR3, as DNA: TGTGCCAGCAGCTTAAACCCCACCCCGGTCTCCTACGAGCAGTACTTC. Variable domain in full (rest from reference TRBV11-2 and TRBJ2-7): EAGVAQSPRYKIIEKRQSVAFWCNPISGHATLYWYQQILGQGPKLLIQFQNNGVVDDSQLPKDRFSAERLKGVDSTLKIQPAKLEDSAVYLCASSLNPTPVSYEQYFGPGTRLTVT.

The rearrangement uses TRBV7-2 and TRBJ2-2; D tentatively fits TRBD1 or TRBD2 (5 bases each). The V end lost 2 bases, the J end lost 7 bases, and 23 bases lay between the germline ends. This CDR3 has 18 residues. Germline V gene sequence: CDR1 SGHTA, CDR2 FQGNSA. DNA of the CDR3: TGTGCCAGCAGCTTAAGATCGGTGACGGGACCCGCCGGCGGGGAGCTGTTTTTT. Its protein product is CASSLRSVTGPAGGELFF.

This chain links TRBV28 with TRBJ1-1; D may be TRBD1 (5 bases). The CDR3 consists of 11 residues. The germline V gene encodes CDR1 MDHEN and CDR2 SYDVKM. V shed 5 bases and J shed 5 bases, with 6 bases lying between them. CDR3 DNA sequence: TGTGCCAGCAGTGGGGGGACTGAAGCTTTCTTT. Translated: CASSGGTEAFF.

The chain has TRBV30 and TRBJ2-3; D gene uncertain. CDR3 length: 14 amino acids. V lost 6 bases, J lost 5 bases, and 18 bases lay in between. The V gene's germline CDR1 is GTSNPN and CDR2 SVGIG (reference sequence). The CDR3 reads CACKDLHTRDTQYF. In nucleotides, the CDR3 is TGTGCCTGTAAAGACTTACACACTCGAGATACGCAGTATTTT.

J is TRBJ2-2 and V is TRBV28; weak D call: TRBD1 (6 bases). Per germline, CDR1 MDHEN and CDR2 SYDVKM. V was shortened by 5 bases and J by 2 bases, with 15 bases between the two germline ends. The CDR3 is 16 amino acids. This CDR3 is CASSPRQVPNTGELFF. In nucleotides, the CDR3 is TGTGCCAGCAGTCCAAGACAGGTCCCCAACACCGGGGAGCTGTTTTTT.

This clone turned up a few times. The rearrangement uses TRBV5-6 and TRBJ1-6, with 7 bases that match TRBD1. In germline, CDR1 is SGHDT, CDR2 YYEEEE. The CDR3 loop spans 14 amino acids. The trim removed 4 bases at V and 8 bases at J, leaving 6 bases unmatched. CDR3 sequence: CASSRTGLDSPLHF. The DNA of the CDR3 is TGTGCCAGCAGCCGGACAGGTTTAGATTCACCCCTCCACTTT.

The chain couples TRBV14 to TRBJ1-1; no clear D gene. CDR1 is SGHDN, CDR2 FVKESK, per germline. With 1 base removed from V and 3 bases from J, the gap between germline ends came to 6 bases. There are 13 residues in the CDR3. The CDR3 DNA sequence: TGTGCCAGCAGCCAAGCCAGACACACTGAAGCTTTCTTT. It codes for CASSQARHTEAFF.

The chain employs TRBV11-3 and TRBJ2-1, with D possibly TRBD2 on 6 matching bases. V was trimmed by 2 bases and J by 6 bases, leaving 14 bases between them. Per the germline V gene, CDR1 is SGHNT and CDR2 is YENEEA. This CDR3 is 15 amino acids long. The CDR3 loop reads CASSLRGLLGNEQFF. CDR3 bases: TGTGCCAGCAGCTTAAGGGGACTCCTCGGCAATGAGCAGTTCTTC.

The CDR3 nucleotides read TGTGCCAGCAGCAGCGGGACAGGGATCTACAATGAGCAGTTCTTC. Protein product: CASSSGTGIYNEQFF. The J gene is TRBJ2-1, the V gene TRBV11-1; 9 bases agree with TRBD1. CDR1 and CDR2 (germline): SGHAT, FQDESV (reference sequence). Germline trimming cut 5 bases from V and 3 bases from J; bases unmatched to any gene: 5. The CDR3 runs 15 residues.

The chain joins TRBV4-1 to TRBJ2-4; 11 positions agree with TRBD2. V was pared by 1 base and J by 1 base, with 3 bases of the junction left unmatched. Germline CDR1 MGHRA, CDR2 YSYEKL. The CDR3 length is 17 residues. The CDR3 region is CASSQGLAGGAKNIQYF. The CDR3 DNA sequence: TGCGCCAGCAGCCAAGGTCTAGCGGGAGGTGCCAAAAACATTCAGTACTTC.

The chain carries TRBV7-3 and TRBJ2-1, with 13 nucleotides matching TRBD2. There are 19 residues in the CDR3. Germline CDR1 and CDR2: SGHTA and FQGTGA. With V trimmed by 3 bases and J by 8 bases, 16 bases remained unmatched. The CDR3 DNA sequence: TGTGCCAGCAGCTTTGGACTAGCGGGAGTCTTTCTATCACCTCATGAGCAGTTCTTC. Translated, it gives CASSFGLAGVFLSPHEQFF.